A single sample gave rise to the 28 T cell receptor beta chains below, sequenced in a study of blood T cell repertoires in COVID-19. Sequencing was performed with immunoSEQ multiplex PCR; in TCRdb, only in-frame clones are kept and a portion is missing. The sample has some 190,000 clones, 85% seen once. The sequencing input was peripheral blood. These receptors all come from a woman of 80 years or more with acute or convalescent COVID-19.

This clone was recorded once. This chain joins TRBV2 and TRBJ1-1; maybe TRBD1 (5 bases). Germline loops: CDR1 SNHLY, CDR2 FYNNEI. Trimming removed 4 bases at V and 5 bases at J, with 8 bases between. This CDR3 region has 12 residues. In DNA form, the CDR3 reads TGTGCCAGCAGTGTGCAGGGTACTGAAGCTTTCTTT. This sequence encodes CASSVQGTEAFF.

The chain uses TRBV11-3 and TRBJ1-1, with a possible D match to TRBD1 (6 bases). The CDR3 has 13 residues. CDR1 is SGHNT and CDR2 is YENEEA in the germline V gene. Trimming took 5 bases from V and 11 from J, leaving 18 bases between them. This chain's CDR3 is CASSQQGTREAFF. As DNA, the CDR3 is TGTGCCAGCAGCCAACAGGGCACCAGGGAGGCTTTCTTT.

The chain is built from TRBV19 and TRBJ2-7; 12 nucleotides line up with TRBD2. Germline values: CDR1 LNHDA, CDR2 SQIVND (reference sequence). The CDR3 consists of 17 residues. V dropped 5 bases and J dropped 3; count of bases not matched to a gene: 11. DNA for the CDR3: TGTGCCAGTAGTCCGGAATCAGGACTAGCGGGAAGCTACGAGCAGTACTTC. Its translation: CASSPESGLAGSYEQYF.

The CDR3 DNA is TGCGCCAGCAGCCCGGCACAGGGAGTTCACTATGGCTACACCTTC. Translated, it gives CASSPAQGVHYGYTF. V and J are TRBV5-1 and TRBJ1-2; D perhaps matches TRBD1 (6 bases). V lost 4 bases and J 3 bases, leaving 16 bases between the germline ends. Germline V gene lookup returns CDR1 SGHRS and CDR2 YFSETQ. This CDR3 is built from 15 residues.

The rearrangement uses TRBV27 and TRBJ1-6; the match to TRBD1 covers 7 bases. The trim removed 6 bases at V and 7 bases at J, leaving 0 bases unmatched. This CDR3 spans 12 amino acids. Looked up from germline, CDR1 is MNHEY and CDR2 is SMNVEV (reference sequence). CDR3 sequence reads: CASSRGNSPLHF. Written as DNA, the CDR3 is TGTGCCAGCAGCAGGGGGAATTCACCCCTCCACTTT.

The V call is TRBV4-1, the J call TRBJ1-3, with a weak D call TRBD1 (5 bases). Trimming removed 0 bases from V and 5 bases from J, with 11 bases in between. The germline gives CDR1 MGHRA, CDR2 YSYEKL. The CDR3 sequence is 15 residues long. CDR3 DNA sequence: TGCGCCAGCAGCCAAGATGTGGGGCCTAGAAACACCATATATTTT. It is translated as CASSQDVGPRNTIYF.

The chain joins TRBV2 to TRBJ2-3; 9 bases fit TRBD1. J was trimmed by 2 bases and V by 11 bases; bases with no gene match: 5. The CDR3 loop spans 13 amino acids. Germline V gene lookup returns CDR1 SNHLY and CDR2 FYNNEI. The CDR3 sequence: CAGRTGATDTQYF. In nucleotides, the CDR3 is TGTGCCGGAAGGACAGGGGCCACAGATACGCAGTATTTT. Filled out from reference TRBV2 and TRBJ2-3, the complete variable domain reads EPEVTQTPSHQVTQMGQEVILRCVPISNHLYFYWYRQILGQKVEFLVSFYNNEISEKSEIFDDQFSVERPDGSNFTLKIRSTKLEDSAMYFCAGRTGATDTQYFGPGTRLTVL.

As DNA, the CDR3 is TGTGCCAGCATGGTACAGGGGGCAGTCAATGAGCAGTTCTTC. Protein product: CASMVQGAVNEQFF. The chain has TRBV2 and TRBJ2-1; the match to TRBD1 covers 9 bases. Per the germline V gene, CDR1 is SNHLY and CDR2 is FYNNEI. The CDR3 has 14 amino acids. V gave up 7 bases and J gave up 6 bases; unmatched junction bases: 7.

The chain employs TRBV4-1 and TRBJ2-7; TRBD1 aligns across 7 bases. Looked up from germline, CDR1 is MGHRA and CDR2 is YSYEKL. This CDR3 spans 15 amino acids. Germline trimming cut 1 base from V and 1 base from J; bases unmatched to any gene: 4. This CDR3 reads CASSQVPDRSYEQYF. CDR3 coding DNA: TGCGCCAGCAGCCAAGTCCCGGACAGGTCCTACGAGCAGTACTTC.

This chain uses TRBV6-2 or TRBV6-3 with TRBJ1-2, with 8 bases aligning to TRBD1. The CDR3 length is 14 residues. Germline assignment: CDR1 MNHEY and CDR2 SVGEGT. J lost 2 bases, V lost 7 bases, and 6 bases had no gene match. Here the CDR3 reads CASTPDRANYGYTF. DNA of the CDR3: TGTGCCAGCACCCCGGACAGGGCGAACTATGGCTACACCTTC.

The chain has TRBV29-1 and TRBJ2-7; 11 nucleotides line up with TRBD2. Germline lookup yields CDR1 SQVTM and CDR2 ANQGSEA. This CDR3 spans 16 amino acids. V trimming: 5 bases; J trimming: 2 bases; junction bases outside the gene matches: 11. CDR3 region: CSVYGTSGVPTYEQYF. The CDR3, as DNA: TGCAGCGTTTACGGGACTAGCGGAGTTCCCACCTACGAGCAGTACTTC.

The chain links TRBV6-5 to TRBJ1-5; 7 bases map to TRBD1. This CDR3 is 16 amino acids long. In germline, CDR1 is MNHEY, CDR2 SVGAGI. The ends lost 0 bases at V and 2 bases at J; junction bases unmatched: 4. Here the CDR3 reads CASSYSNRGGNQPQHF. In nucleotides, the CDR3 is TGTGCCAGCAGTTACTCGAACAGGGGTGGCAATCAGCCCCAGCATTTT.

The chain employs TRBV6-1 and TRBJ1-1; possible D gene TRBD1, 6 bases. In germline, CDR1 is MNHNS, CDR2 SASEGT. The CDR3 runs 18 residues. V lost 2 bases to trimming and J lost 1 base, with 20 bases between them. Here the CDR3 reads CASSEMFFRGRRNTEAFF. DNA for the CDR3: TGTGCCAGCAGTGAAATGTTTTTCAGGGGCAGGAGGAACACTGAAGCTTTCTTT.

The chain uses TRBV27 and TRBJ1-4; the D gene is possibly TRBD1 (5 bases). Germline CDR1 is MNHEY and CDR2 is SMNVEV (reference sequence). The CDR3 length is 15 residues. Trimming left V 6 bases short and J 2 bases short, with 13 bases between. The CDR3 region has the DNA TGTGCCAGCAGAACGATGACAGCGACTAATGAAAAACTGTTTTTT. The encoded protein is CASRTMTATNEKLFF.

The V gene is TRBV27, the J gene TRBJ2-2, with 9 positions matching TRBD2. The germline CDR1 and CDR2 sequences are MNHEY and SMNVEV (reference sequence). This CDR3 comprises 17 residues. V shed 1 base, J shed 7 bases, and the junction held 10 bases outside the gene matches. In nucleotides, the CDR3 is TGTGCCAGCAGTTTATGGTCGGGCGGGAGGGCCAGCGGGGAGCTGTTTTTT. Protein: CASSLWSGGRASGELFF.

This clone was observed once. J is TRBJ1-1 and V is TRBV5-8; possible D gene TRBD1, 5 bases. CDR1 and CDR2 (germline): SGHTS, YDEGEE. Trimming stripped 0 bases from V and 4 bases from J, with 13 bases between. This CDR3 spans 15 amino acids. The CDR3 DNA reads as TGTGCCAGCAGCTTGGTTCCAGGGAAGGGCACTGAAGCTTTCTTT. It yields the protein CASSLVPGKGTEAFF.

V and J are TRBV5-1 and TRBJ2-3, with 11 bases identical to TRBD2. V lost 4 bases, J lost 6 bases, and 16 bases stayed unmatched. Per the germline V gene, CDR1 is SGHRS and CDR2 is YFSETQ. The CDR3 consists of 18 residues. The DNA of the CDR3 is TGCGCCAGCAGCCTTGAAATTAGCGGGAGGGCCCTCTTGGATACGCAGTATTTT. Its translation is CASSLEISGRALLDTQYF. The full variable domain, its missing parts supplied by reference TRBV5-1 and TRBJ2-3, is KAGVTQTPRYLIKTRGQQVTLSCSPISGHRSVSWYQQTPGQGLQFLFEYFSETQRNKGNFPGRFSGRQFSNSRSEMNVSTLELGDSALYLCASSLEISGRALLDTQYFGPGTRLTVL.

There are many counts of this clone. DNA of the CDR3: TGTGCCAGTAGTATTCCCCAGACGAACACCGGGGAGCTGTTTTTT. It translates to CASSIPQTNTGELFF. The chain has TRBV19 and TRBJ2-2; unclear D gene. Germline V gene data show CDR1 as LNHDA and CDR2 as SQIVND (reference sequence). Trimming left V 3 bases short and J 0 bases short, with 8 bases between. The CDR3 is made up of 15 amino acids.

The rearrangement uses TRBV6-5 and TRBJ2-1; 7 bases align to TRBD2. CDR3 length: 14 amino acids. J was trimmed by 8 bases and V by 5 bases; bases with no gene match: 9. Germline V CDR1 and CDR2: MNHEY, SVGAGI. The CDR3 DNA is TGTGCCAGCAGTCAGGGCGGGAGAGGGGATGAGCAGTTCTTC. Its translation is CASSQGGRGDEQFF.

This chain joins TRBV10-2 and TRBJ2-1, with D possibly TRBD2 on 6 matching bases. This CDR3 is 15 amino acids long. Germline CDR1 and CDR2: WSHSY and SAAADI. Trimming shortened V by 7 bases and J by 2 bases, and 15 bases separated the two germline ends. The CDR3 DNA reads TGCGCCAGCAACACCCGGGACTTGGCCTACAATGAGCAGTTCTTC. Amino acids: CASNTRDLAYNEQFF.

The V and J genes are TRBV19 and TRBJ1-4; 8 bases match TRBD1. Losses at the gene ends were 1 base for V and 9 bases for J; bases not matched to a gene: 7. Germline CDR1 LNHDA, CDR2 SQIVND (reference sequence). This CDR3 has 15 amino acids. The DNA of the CDR3 is TGTGCCAGTAGTATAGGGGCAGGGGGCATTCAAAAACTGTTTTTT. It encodes CASSIGAGGIQKLFF.

This clone was found once. This chain connects TRBV28 to TRBJ2-1; D possibly corresponds to TRBD1 (6 bases). Per germline, CDR1 MDHEN and CDR2 SYDVKM. This CDR3 region has 15 residues. With 6 bases removed from V and 4 bases from J, the gap between germline ends came to 16 bases. The CDR3, as DNA: TGTGCCAGCAGGGAATCAGGGGCTTCTTACAATGAGCAGTTCTTC. It translates to CASRESGASYNEQFF.

This clone was seen once. The junction and the germline gene differ at one end; a read error may be behind it. J is TRBJ1-5 and V is TRBV2; D is unresolved. This CDR3 is built from 14 residues. The V gene's germline CDR1 is SNHLY and CDR2 FYNNEI. CDR3 sequence reads: CASSERLFDQPQHF. In nucleotides, the CDR3 is TGTGCCAGCAGTGAACGGTTATTTGATCAACCCCAGCATTTT.

This chain uses TRBV3-1 (or the pseudogene TRBV3-2) with TRBJ1-6, with D hard to call. Trimming removed 1 base at V and 3 bases at J, with 7 bases between. The CDR3 covers 15 residues. Germline values: CDR1 LGHDT, CDR2 YNNKEL (reference sequence). This chain's CDR3 is CASSQAQIYNSPLHF. The CDR3 DNA reads as TGTGCCAGCAGCCAAGCTCAGATCTATAATTCACCCCTCCACTTT.

V is TRBV7-6 and J is TRBJ2-5; 9 bases are a match to TRBD1. The CDR3 is made up of 15 amino acids. Germline loops: CDR1 SGHVS, CDR2 FNYEAQ. Trimming at V came to 7 bases and at J to 1 base, leaving 7 bases not matched to a gene. CDR3 nucleotide sequence: TGTGCCAGCACCCGATCACAGGGGGCCCAAGAGACCCAGTACTTC. Translating gives CASTRSQGAQETQYF. The full variable domain, in which reference TRBV7-6 and TRBJ2-5 provide the parts outside the CDR3, is GAGVSQSPRYKVTKRGQDVALRCDPISGHVSLYWYRQALGQGPEFLTYFNYEAQQDKSGLPNDRFSAERPEGSISTLTIQRTEQRDSAMYRCASTRSQGAQETQYFGPGTRLLVL.

In the case of this clone: A read error may produce the germline difference seen at one junction end. This chain's CDR3 is CANQRDTGLPFAFGTNVLTF. CDR3 nucleotides: TGTGCCAATCAACGGGACACAGGTCTCCCATTTGCGTTTGGGACCAACGTCCTGACTTTC. This chain uses TRBV30 with TRBJ2-6; maybe TRBD1 (6 bases). The germline gives CDR1 GTSNPN, CDR2 SVGIG (reference sequence). The CDR3 contains 20 residues.

The CDR3 region has the DNA TGTGCCAGCAGTGGTTACGGACTGGCGAACACTGAAGCTTTCTTT. This translates into CASSGYGLANTEAFF. The chain couples TRBV2 to TRBJ1-1; D remains unclear. Trimming took off 4 bases at V and 1 base at J, with 13 bases between the two ends. CDR1 and CDR2 from the germline V gene are SNHLY and FYNNEI. CDR3 length: 15 amino acids.

V gene TRBV6-2 or TRBV6-3 combines with J gene TRBJ2-7; the D gene is possibly TRBD2 (6 bases). Deletions cut 2 bases from V and 1 base from J, with 15 bases between. The CDR3 contains 16 residues. Germline V gene lookup returns CDR1 MNHEY and CDR2 SVGEGT. The CDR3 spells CASSYEPGTGSYEQYF. CDR3 bases: TGTGCCAGCAGTTACGAACCCGGGACTGGATCCTACGAGCAGTACTTC.